These 15 T cell receptor beta chains share one sample of origin, sequenced in a study of shared clonotypes between healthy human individuals. Profiling relied on immunoSEQ multiplex PCR, and the TCRdb table lists in-frame clones only, not all of them. The table shows 2 million to 2.5 million clones, with more than 85% occurring only once. Naive CD8 cells lacked CD45RO, underwent positive selection for CCR7 and left out terminally differentiated effector memory CD45RA+ cells. Material: naive CD8+ T cells from PBMCs. Receptors originate from a man between 18 and 35 years old in good health. Some clones in this sample may be carry-over from other donors' samples.

The chain has TRBV13 and TRBJ2-1, with a weak D call TRBD1 (6 bases). The CDR3 is made up of 15 amino acids. Germline loops: CDR1 PRHDT, CDR2 FYEKMQ (reference sequence). Trimming took 1 base from V and 0 from J, leaving 7 bases between them. CDR3 residues: CASSLVTGSYNEQFF. The CDR3 DNA reads as TGTGCCAGCAGCTTAGTGACAGGCTCCTACAATGAGCAGTTCTTC.

The V call is TRBV27, the J call TRBJ2-1; 7 nucleotides agree with TRBD2. V was pared by 6 bases and J by 5 bases, with 16 bases of the junction left unmatched. Per germline, CDR1 MNHEY and CDR2 SMNVEV (reference sequence). There are 17 residues in the CDR3. This CDR3 is CASRRELLAVSNNEQFF. DNA of the CDR3: TGTGCCAGCAGACGCGAGCTCCTAGCGGTCAGTAACAATGAGCAGTTCTTC.

This chain's CDR3 is CASSLEGLRNRGLQWEQFF. As DNA, the CDR3 is TGTGCCAGCAGCTTGGAAGGTTTGAGGAACAGGGGATTACAATGGGAGCAGTTCTTC. V and J are TRBV5-4 and TRBJ2-1, with 7 bases aligning to TRBD1. The CDR3 contains 19 residues. Germline V gene data show CDR1 as SGHNT and CDR2 as YYREEE (reference sequence). The trim removed 0 bases at V and 10 bases at J, leaving 22 bases unmatched.

This clone came up once. This rearrangement joins TRBV4-1 to TRBJ2-1, with D possibly being TRBD2 (6 bases). This CDR3 is built from 14 residues. Germline values: CDR1 MGHRA, CDR2 YSYEKL. V was clipped by 0 bases and J by 8 bases, with 11 bases between them. The CDR3 reads CASSQDGGVDEQFF. For the CDR3, the DNA is TGCGCCAGCAGCCAAGATGGCGGGGTCGATGAGCAGTTCTTC.

V and J are TRBV28 and TRBJ2-5; either TRBD1 or TRBD2 may fit D (5 bases each). In germline, CDR1 is MDHEN, CDR2 SYDVKM. The CDR3 length is 17 residues. Trimming cost V 6 bases and J 0 bases, with 20 bases left between them. CDR3 loop: CASSSQGTDWYQETQYF. The CDR3 DNA sequence: TGTGCCAGCAGCTCTCAAGGGACCGACTGGTACCAAGAGACCCAGTACTTC.

This clone was detected once. The CDR3 sequence: CASSTSPGHEQYF. In DNA form, the CDR3 reads TGTGCCAGCAGTACGTCCCCCGGCCACGAGCAGTACTTC. The chain combines TRBV6-1 with TRBJ2-7; D is uncertain. Trimming shortened V by 5 bases and J by 5 bases, and 13 bases separated the two germline ends. There are 13 residues in the CDR3. Germline CDR1 reads MNHNS; CDR2 reads SASEGT.

A remark on this clone: Other DNA sequences in the same sample also yield this CDR3. This rearrangement joins TRBV5-1 to TRBJ1-4, with 8 bases aligning to TRBD1. The CDR3 loop spans 15 amino acids. In germline, CDR1 is SGHRS, CDR2 YFSETQ. V lost 3 bases and J lost 3; bases outside the gene matches: 4. In DNA, the CDR3 is TGCGCCAGCAGCTCCCAGGGGGCGCCTAATGAAAAACTGTTTTTT. Residues: CASSSQGAPNEKLFF. Using reference TRBV5-1 and TRBJ1-4 for the parts outside the CDR3, the full variable domain is KAGVTQTPRYLIKTRGQQVTLSCSPISGHRSVSWYQQTPGQGLQFLFEYFSETQRNKGNFPGRFSGRQFSNSRSEMNVSTLELGDSALYLCASSSQGAPNEKLFFGSGTQLSVL.

V usage is TRBV19 and J usage is TRBJ2-3; 7 positions agree with TRBD2. There are 17 residues in the CDR3. V lost 0 bases, J lost 1 base, and 7 bases stayed unmatched. From germline, CDR1 is LNHDA and CDR2 SQIVND (reference sequence). The CDR3 nucleotides are TGTGCCAGTAGTATAGATCTGCCTAGCGGCCGCACAGATACGCAGTATTTT. Residues: CASSIDLPSGRTDTQYF.

The J gene is TRBJ1-3, the V gene TRBV29-1, with D uncertain. This CDR3 has 11 residues. Per germline, CDR1 SQVTM and CDR2 ANQGSEA. Between the trimmed V and J ends, which lost 7 bases and 3 bases, there was a span of 7 bases. The CDR3 bases are TGCAGCGCCTTAGATGGAAACACCATATATTTT. Residues: CSALDGNTIYF. The whole variable domain, remainder taken from reference TRBV29-1 and TRBJ1-3, is SAVISQKPSRDICQRGTSLTIQCQVDSQVTMMFWYRQQPGQSLTLIATANQGSEATYESGFVIDKFPISRPNLTFSTLTVSNMSPEDSSIYLCSALDGNTIYFGEGSWLTVV.

This chain links TRBV4-3 with TRBJ2-2, with TRBD2 as a possible D gene (7 bases). Deletions cut 0 bases from V and 0 bases from J, with 14 bases between. The CDR3 sequence is 18 residues long. The germline CDR1 and CDR2 sequences are LGHNA and YSLEER. The CDR3 DNA reads as TGCGCCAGCAGCCAAGAGTCGTTGCGGGGGCCGAACACCGGGGAGCTGTTTTTT. The encoded protein is CASSQESLRGPNTGELFF.

CDR3 DNA sequence: TGTGCCAGCAGTTCTGGGACAGGGGGCAATCAGCCCCAGCATTTT. It yields the protein CASSSGTGGNQPQHF. This chain links TRBV27 with TRBJ1-5; TRBD1 aligns across 10 bases. Losses at the gene ends were 4 bases for V and 2 bases for J; bases not matched to a gene: 2. The germline CDR1 and CDR2 sequences are MNHEY and SMNVEV (reference sequence). The CDR3 loop spans 15 amino acids.

The rearrangement uses TRBV7-2 and TRBJ2-7; TRBD1 aligns across 7 bases. The CDR3 sequence is 15 residues long. Germline CDR1 and CDR2: SGHTA and FQGNSA. Trimming removed 5 bases from V and 3 bases from J; junction bases left unmatched: 10. The CDR3 DNA reads TGTGCCAGCAGCCCGACAGGGTCCCCCTACTACGAGCAGTACTTC. Protein: CASSPTGSPYYEQYF.

The table lists this clone with a few counts. The rearrangement uses TRBV25-1 and TRBJ2-1; D call uncertain. Looked up from germline, CDR1 is MGHDK and CDR2 is SYGVNS. The CDR3 is made up of 11 amino acids. The V end lost 1 base, the J end lost 8 bases, and 3 bases lay between the germline ends. The CDR3 coding sequence is TGTGCCAGCAGTGAATGGTATGAGCAGTTCTTC. Translating it yields CASSEWYEQFF. Combining the CDR3 with reference TRBV25-1 and TRBJ2-1 gives the whole variable domain EADIYQTPRYLVIGTGKKITLECSQTMGHDKMYWYQQDPGMELHLIHYSYGVNSTEKGDLSSESTVSRIRTEHFPLTLESARPSHTSQYLCASSEWYEQFFGPGTRLTVL.

The CDR3 coding sequence is TGTGCCAGCAGCTTATTGGGATTGACAGGCTCTGGAAACACCATATATTTT. Encoded protein: CASSLLGLTGSGNTIYF. J is TRBJ1-3 and V is TRBV11-2; TRBD1 might be the D (6 bases). The V end lost 2 bases, the J end lost 0 bases, and 14 bases lay between the germline ends. CDR3 length: 17 amino acids. Germline V gene lookup returns CDR1 SGHAT and CDR2 FQNNGV. Full variable domain (rest looked up from reference TRBV11-2 and TRBJ1-3): EAGVAQSPRYKIIEKRQSVAFWCNPISGHATLYWYQQILGQGPKLLIQFQNNGVVDDSQLPKDRFSAERLKGVDSTLKIQPAKLEDSAVYLCASSLLGLTGSGNTIYFGEGSWLTVV.

About this clone: Other DNA sequences in this specimen translate into the identical CDR3. The chain employs TRBV6-6 and TRBJ1-2; D remains unclear. The V gene lost 0 bases and the J gene lost 7 bases, with 12 bases spanning the gap. Germline CDR1 reads MNHNY; CDR2 reads SVGAGI (reference sequence). This CDR3 spans 14 amino acids. CDR3: CASSYSEGLAGYTF. CDR3 nucleotide sequence: TGTGCCAGCAGTTACTCAGAGGGTTTGGCTGGCTACACCTTC.